This T cell receptor beta chain is drawn from a study of T-cell memory formation after mild COVID-19. Overall study results and limits: The main location of contracting CD4+ clones was CM and EM, and that of contracting CD8+ clones was EMRA. The appearance of some responding clones in pre-infection memory suggested that cross-reactive memory joined.

TCRdb re-called the 5' RACE reads through MiXCR, storing one row per CDR3 protein. The table lists hundreds of thousands of distinct CDR3 sequences, around 19% of them singletons. This clonotype was seen a handful of times. Its target is unknown. It is unclear where the CDR3 begins or ends on the DNA, so no DNA is shown, and the CDR3 is as TCRdb lists it. Per the germline V gene, CDR1 is MNHEY and CDR2 is SVGEGT. The CDR3 adds up to 13 amino acids, both ends counted. The TCR originated in an adult woman who had mild COVID-19 (a few samples of this study predate the infection). Cell type and time point are not known. The chain combines TRBV6-2 or TRBV6-3 with TRBJ2-7; the table's D call of TRBD1 was not tested on the DNA. Material: PBMCs or a T cell subset sorted from them (not recorded which). The CDR3 loop reads CASSFGAGIEQYF.